The 30 T cell receptor beta chains below all came from one sample that was sequenced in a study of blood T cell repertoires in COVID-19. Sequencing used immunoSEQ multiplex PCR; TCRdb keeps in-frame clones, though not all of them. Of around 250,000 clones listed, approximately 84% are singletons. Specimen: peripheral blood. The receptors here all came from a woman aged 80 or over with acute or convalescent COVID-19.

The chain links TRBV19 to TRBJ2-3; 8 bases are shared with TRBD1. Germline CDR1 LNHDA, CDR2 SQIVND (reference sequence). V was pared by 2 bases and J by 8 bases, with 6 bases of the junction left unmatched. This CDR3 has 14 residues. The CDR3 bases are TGTGCCAGTAGTATACAGGGGGCAGCAGGTACGCAGTATTTT. Protein sequence: CASSIQGAAGTQYF.

The V and J genes are TRBV28 and TRBJ2-1; TRBD2 might be the D (6 bases). The V and J ends lost 4 bases and 3 bases respectively, with 16 bases between them. Germline assignment: CDR1 MDHEN and CDR2 SYDVKM. The CDR3 is made up of 16 amino acids. This chain's CDR3 is CASSSTTGTFYNEQFF. CDR3 nucleotides: TGTGCCAGCAGTTCAACCACCGGGACTTTCTACAATGAGCAGTTCTTC.

V gene TRBV7-2 combines with J gene TRBJ2-7; a possible D gene is TRBD2 (5 bases). CDR3 length: 15 amino acids. CDR1 SGHTA and CDR2 FQGNSA come from the germline V gene. Trimming took off 7 bases at V and 0 bases at J, with 16 bases between the two ends. CDR3 residues: CASKPTDGVSYEQYF. DNA of the CDR3: TGTGCCAGCAAACCGACTGACGGGGTCTCCTACGAGCAGTACTTC. The full variable domain, rest sourced from reference TRBV7-2 and TRBJ2-7, is GAGVSQSPSNKVTEKGKDVELRCDPISGHTALYWYRQSLGQGLEFLIYFQGNSAPDKSGLPSDRFSAERTGGSVSTLTIQRTQQEDSAVYLCASKPTDGVSYEQYFGPGTRLTVT.

The chain is built from TRBV10-3 and TRBJ2-7, with D tentatively TRBD1 (8 bases). The V gene lost 5 bases and the J gene lost 2 bases, with 16 bases spanning the gap. The CDR3 has 15 residues. Germline V CDR1 and CDR2: ENHRY, SYGVKD. CDR3 loop: CAISSTGGGPYEQYF. The CDR3 coding sequence is TGTGCCATCAGTTCTACAGGGGGGGGCCCCTACGAGCAGTACTTC.

In this sample, this clone turned up once. The J gene is TRBJ2-1, the V gene TRBV21-1; the table's D call, TRBD1, was not checked against the DNA. TRBV21-1 has pseudogene status. The CDR3 extends over 13 amino acids. As DNA, the CDR3 is TGTGCCAGCAGCATACACGGCAGGTTGAGGCAGTTCTTC. Translation: CASSIHGRLRQFF.

The chain joins TRBV14 to TRBJ1-2; tentative D call: TRBD1 (6 bases). The CDR3 totals 13 residues. Trimming removed 4 bases from V and 5 bases from J, with 11 bases in between. Germline V gives CDR1 SGHDN, CDR2 FVKESK. In DNA form, the CDR3 reads TGTGCCAGCAGCCCGGGGGGCGGGTATGGCTACACCTTC. Protein: CASSPGGGYGYTF.

The V and J genes are TRBV30 and TRBJ1-2; D possibly corresponds to TRBD1 (5 bases). Germline V gene lookup returns CDR1 GTSNPN and CDR2 SVGIG (reference sequence). CDR3 length: 11 residues. Trimming removed 4 bases at V and 7 bases at J, with 10 bases between. CDR3 DNA sequence: TGTGCCTGGACCAGGGAGGGTGGCTACACCTTC. Translating gives CAWTREGGYTF.

This chain links TRBV10-3 with TRBJ2-7; 7 positions match TRBD1. This CDR3 spans 14 amino acids. After removal of 3 bases from V and 2 bases from J, the junction contained 4 bases not matched to a gene. From germline, CDR1 is ENHRY and CDR2 SYGVKD. Written as DNA, the CDR3 is TGTGCCATCAGTGAAAGGGACAGCGCCTACGAGCAGTACTTC. It yields the protein CAISERDSAYEQYF.

V usage is TRBV6-5 and J usage is TRBJ1-5, with D unresolved. CDR3 length: 13 residues. Germline assignment: CDR1 MNHEY and CDR2 SVGAGI. Trimming took 4 bases from V and 2 from J, leaving 6 bases between them. The CDR3: CASSSGGNQPQHF. The CDR3 DNA reads TGTGCCAGCAGTTCCGGGGGCAATCAGCCCCAGCATTTT.

This clone was detected once. The rearrangement links TRBV5-1 to TRBJ1-1; 7 bases align to TRBD1. In germline, CDR1 is SGHRS, CDR2 YFSETQ. The trim removed 7 bases at V and 1 base at J, leaving 7 bases unmatched. The CDR3 runs to 14 residues. The chain's CDR3 is CASYNDRANTEAFF. The CDR3 coding sequence is TGCGCCAGCTATAACGACAGGGCGAACACTGAAGCTTTCTTT.

V usage is TRBV28 and J usage is TRBJ1-1; D might be TRBD1 (5 bases). The CDR3 totals 14 residues. Trimming shortened V by 1 base and J by 5 bases, and 11 bases separated the two germline ends. Germline V gives CDR1 MDHEN, CDR2 SYDVKM. Here the CDR3 reads CASSLYQGGTEAFF. DNA for the CDR3: TGTGCCAGCAGTTTATACCAGGGAGGGACTGAAGCTTTCTTT.

The chain joins TRBV12-3 or TRBV12-4 to TRBJ1-3, with 8 positions matching TRBD1. The CDR3 consists of 13 residues. Germline trimming cut 4 bases from V and 7 bases from J; bases unmatched to any gene: 3. CDR3 protein: CASSSQGGNTIYF. CDR3 in DNA: TGTGCCAGCAGTTCACAGGGGGGCAACACCATATATTTT.

The chain joins TRBV10-3 to TRBJ2-3; 8 bases are shared with TRBD2. CDR3 length equals 15 residues. V was pared by 4 bases and J by 5 bases, with 8 bases of the junction left unmatched. Per the germline V gene, CDR1 is ENHRY and CDR2 is SYGVKD. The CDR3 nucleotides read TGTGCCATCAGTGTATTGGCGGGAGGCATAGATACGCAGTATTTT. Residues: CAISVLAGGIDTQYF.

The gene calls are TRBV10-1 and TRBJ2-7; 14 bases align to TRBD2. With 7 bases clipped from V and 4 bases from J, the junction kept 12 bases outside the gene matches. The germline V gene has CDR1 WNHNN and CDR2 SYGVQD (reference sequence). The CDR3 runs to 17 residues. CDR3: CASTPSPTSGGAYEQYF. CDR3 bases: TGCGCCAGCACCCCTTCTCCGACTAGCGGGGGGGCTTACGAGCAGTACTTC.

The chain links TRBV29-1 to TRBJ2-3; 11 bases agree with TRBD2. V lost 7 bases, J lost 4 bases, and 7 bases stayed unmatched. CDR1 is SQVTM, CDR2 ANQGSEA, per germline. The length of the CDR3 is 14 residues. CDR3: CSGQRSGGADTQYF. The CDR3 region has the DNA TGCAGCGGTCAGCGTAGCGGGGGGGCAGATACGCAGTATTTT.

This sequence joins TRBV5-4 and TRBJ2-3, with D possibly being TRBD2 (6 bases). This CDR3 has 16 residues. Germline V gene lookup returns CDR1 SGHNT and CDR2 YYREEE (reference sequence). V lost 4 bases and J lost 1, with 16 bases in between. The CDR3 bases are TGTGCCAGCAGCGCGGCGTCTAGCGCACGCACAGATACGCAGTATTTT. Protein: CASSAASSARTDTQYF.

This clone came up a few times. This chain links TRBV27 with TRBJ1-5; D is perhaps TRBD1 (5 bases). The CDR3 has 13 amino acids. V lost 1 base and J lost 6, with 7 bases in between. Germline V CDR1 and CDR2: MNHEY, SMNVEV (reference sequence). DNA for the CDR3: TGTGCCAGCAGTTTATATGGGGCTCAGCCCCAGCATTTT. This sequence encodes CASSLYGAQPQHF.

This rearrangement joins TRBV20-1 to TRBJ1-1; possible D gene TRBD1, 6 bases. Germline V gene lookup returns CDR1 DFQATT and CDR2 SNEGSKA (reference sequence). This CDR3 comprises 11 residues. V was trimmed by 1 base and J by 12 bases, leaving 12 bases between them. CDR3 sequence: CSARGLQGTFF. Here the CDR3 DNA reads TGCAGTGCTAGAGGGCTTCAGGGGACTTTCTTT.

This clone was recorded a few times. V gene TRBV3-1 (or the pseudogene TRBV3-2) combines with J gene TRBJ1-3; D not certain. This CDR3 has 17 residues. V lost 8 bases, J lost 0 bases, and 20 bases lay in between. Germline loops: CDR1 LGHDT, CDR2 YNNKEL (reference sequence). CDR3 sequence reads: CASGGLREGYSGNTIYF. The DNA of the CDR3 is TGTGCCAGCGGCGGCCTTCGGGAGGGCTACTCTGGAAACACCATATATTTT.

V usage is TRBV24-1 and J usage is TRBJ2-1, with 9 bases identical to TRBD2. The CDR3 runs to 17 residues. CDR1 and CDR2 from the germline V gene are KGHDR and SFDVKD. J gave up 4 bases and V 4 bases, and 10 bases lay outside the gene matches. This chain's CDR3 is CATSEDIAGVFYNEQFF. The DNA of the CDR3 is TGTGCCACCAGTGAGGACATAGCGGGAGTGTTTTACAATGAGCAGTTCTTC.

This clone has only one observation. This rearrangement joins TRBV4-1 to TRBJ1-2; possible D gene TRBD1, 6 bases. This CDR3 has 14 residues. Per germline, CDR1 MGHRA and CDR2 YSYEKL. V was clipped by 1 base and J by 6 bases, with 12 bases between them. As DNA, the CDR3 is TGCGCCAGCAGCCAAGGGGCAAGGACAGATGGCTACACCTTC. It encodes CASSQGARTDGYTF.

The V gene is TRBV19, the J gene TRBJ2-2; D uncertain. V gave up 2 bases and J gave up 6 bases, with 13 bases separating them. The V gene's germline CDR1 is LNHDA and CDR2 SQIVND (reference sequence). The CDR3 sequence is 15 residues long. The CDR3 coding sequence is TGTGCCAGTAGTATAACTCTCTATTCTCCCGGGGAGCTGTTTTTT. Residues: CASSITLYSPGELFF. The full variable domain, with the rest looked up from reference TRBV19 and TRBJ2-2, is DGGITQSPKYLFRKEGQNVTLSCEQNLNHDAMYWYRQDPGQGLRLIYYSQIVNDFQKGDIAEGYSVSREKKESFPLTVTSAQKNPTAFYLCASSITLYSPGELFFGEGSRLTVL.

This clone was recorded a few times. The chain combines TRBV5-1 with TRBJ1-2, with TRBD1 matching 7 bases. This CDR3 has 15 amino acids. The germline CDR1 and CDR2 sequences are SGHRS and YFSETQ. J gave up 5 bases and V 0 bases, and 7 bases lay outside the gene matches. The CDR3 bases are TGCGCCAGCAGCTTGGGAGCCGGGACAGATTATGGCTACACCTTC. This encodes CASSLGAGTDYGYTF.

The chain has TRBV15 and TRBJ2-1, with D perhaps matching TRBD1 (7 bases). V lost 3 bases and J lost 6, with 18 bases in between. Germline V lookup: CDR1 LNHNV, CDR2 YYDKDF (reference sequence). The CDR3 contains 16 residues. The CDR3 sequence: CATSSPNQGGRNEQFF. For the CDR3, the DNA is TGTGCCACCAGCAGCCCCAATCAGGGGGGCCGCAATGAGCAGTTCTTC.

The chain couples TRBV29-1 to TRBJ2-3; D may be TRBD1 (5 bases). CDR3 length: 14 amino acids. Looked up from germline, CDR1 is SQVTM and CDR2 is ANQGSEA. The V gene lost 4 bases and the J gene lost 5 bases, with 16 bases spanning the gap. The CDR3 DNA reads TGCAGCGTTGCAGGGATCGGGTTGGAAGATACGCAGTATTTT. Translated, it gives CSVAGIGLEDTQYF.

The chain recombines TRBV9 with TRBJ2-3, with TRBD2 identical over 10 bases. Trimming cost V 2 bases and J 3 bases; bases outside gene matches: 6. This CDR3 has 16 amino acids. Germline values: CDR1 SGDLS, CDR2 YYNGEE. The CDR3: CASSVVAGGGTDTQYF. The CDR3 DNA sequence: TGTGCCAGCAGCGTGGTAGCGGGGGGAGGGACAGATACGCAGTATTTT.

The chain carries TRBV5-4 and TRBJ1-4, with 7 bases fitting TRBD1. Trimming at V came to 3 bases and at J to 5 bases, leaving 7 bases not matched to a gene. Germline-derived CDR1 and CDR2 are SGHNT and YYREEE (reference sequence). The CDR3 runs 15 residues. Here the CDR3 reads CASSSRDSRNEKLFF. DNA for the CDR3: TGTGCCAGCAGCTCCAGGGACAGTAGGAATGAAAAACTGTTTTTT. Full variable domain (missing parts from reference TRBV5-4 and TRBJ1-4): ETGVTQSPTHLIKTRGQQVTLRCSSQSGHNTVSWYQQALGQGPQFIFQYYREEENGRGNFPPRFSGLQFPNYSSELNVNALELDDSALYLCASSSRDSRNEKLFFGSGTQLSVL.

The V call is TRBV4-1, the J call TRBJ2-7, with D perhaps TRBD1 (6 bases). Germline V CDR1 and CDR2: MGHRA, YSYEKL. The CDR3 is 15 amino acids. With 1 base removed from V and 4 bases from J, the gap between germline ends came to 14 bases. The CDR3 region is CASSQVNQGRYEQYF. DNA for the CDR3: TGCGCCAGCAGCCAAGTCAACCAGGGGAGATACGAGCAGTACTTC.

This chain uses TRBV7-2 with TRBJ1-1, with D possibly being TRBD1 (6 bases). V was cut by 2 bases and J by 4 bases, with 11 bases left in between. Germline V gives CDR1 SGHTA, CDR2 FQGNSA. This CDR3 contains 14 residues. The CDR3 sequence is CASSLNRASTEAFF. The CDR3 region has the DNA TGTGCCAGCAGCTTAAACAGGGCCTCCACTGAAGCTTTCTTT.

The chain uses TRBV5-1 and TRBJ2-7; 9 nucleotides align to TRBD1. Germline CDR1 and CDR2: SGHRS and YFSETQ. V trimming: 4 bases; J trimming: 6 bases; junction bases outside the gene matches: 8. CDR3 length equals 14 residues. As DNA, the CDR3 is TGCGCCAGCAGCGCCGGGACAGGGTCACGCGAGCAGTACTTC. Encoded protein: CASSAGTGSREQYF.